Each of the 27 T cell receptor beta chains below was sequenced from the same sample in a study of graft-versus-host responses after intestinal transplantation. Sequenced by immunoSEQ multiplex PCR; TCRdb stores in-frame clones only, minus some. Here the sample spans about 120,000 clones, approximately 90% being singletons. Their antigen targets remain unknown. Sequenced material: unstimulated CD4+ T cells sorted from spleen or lymph node cells, taken before intestinal transplant. Source of these receptors: a human donor who received an intestinal transplant.

This sequence joins TRBV29-1 and TRBJ2-7, with D tentatively TRBD1 (6 bases). The V gene lost 6 bases and the J gene lost 3 bases, with 15 bases spanning the gap. The CDR3 length is 13 residues. Germline V gene sequence: CDR1 SQVTM, CDR2 ANQGSEA. CDR3 region: CSVAGQYHYEQYF. The CDR3 DNA reads TGCAGCGTCGCCGGACAGTACCACTACGAGCAGTACTTC.

The rearrangement links TRBV11-2 to TRBJ1-4; 9 nucleotides match TRBD1. From germline, CDR1 is SGHAT and CDR2 FQNNGV. With V trimmed by 2 bases and J by 8 bases, 6 bases remained unmatched. This CDR3 contains 15 residues. The CDR3 reads CASSLITGGLEKLFF. The CDR3 nucleotides read TGTGCCAGCAGCTTAATAACAGGGGGCTTGGAAAAACTGTTTTTT.

The V and J genes are TRBV6-5 and TRBJ1-6; 7 bases are shared with TRBD1. Germline CDR1 reads MNHEY; CDR2 reads SVGAGI. V gave up 5 bases and J gave up 5 bases; unmatched junction bases: 3. This CDR3 spans 14 amino acids. The CDR3 DNA sequence: TGTGCCAGCAGTCGACAGGGTGATAATTCACCCCTCCACTTT. It specifies CASSRQGDNSPLHF.

This rearrangement joins TRBV30 to TRBJ2-3; 8 bases line up with TRBD2. The CDR3 is 15 amino acids. The V and J ends lost 4 bases and 5 bases, in that order; junction bases with no gene match: 11. The V gene's germline CDR1 is GTSNPN and CDR2 SVGIG (reference sequence). The CDR3 protein is CAWTLAGTRRDTQYF. The CDR3 nucleotides read TGTGCCTGGACCCTAGCGGGTACGCGTCGAGATACGCAGTATTTT.

The chain links TRBV6-6 to TRBJ1-1; D is unresolved. The CDR3 runs to 14 residues. The germline V gene encodes CDR1 MNHNY and CDR2 SVGAGI (reference sequence). The germline V and J ends were trimmed by 6 bases and 0 bases, with 11 bases remaining between them. The chain's CDR3 is CASRIATMNTEAFF. CDR3 DNA sequence: TGTGCCAGCAGGATAGCCACAATGAACACTGAAGCTTTCTTT.

This sequence joins TRBV19 and TRBJ1-3, with a possible D match to TRBD1 (5 bases). The CDR3 is 15 residues long. CDR1 and CDR2 from the germline V gene are LNHDA and SQIVND (reference sequence). The ends were cut back, 5 bases at V and 7 bases at J, with 18 bases in the middle. This CDR3 is CASSVQGPSMNTIYF. For the CDR3, the DNA is TGTGCCAGTAGTGTTCAGGGTCCGAGTATGAACACCATATATTTT.

The chain couples TRBV5-1 to TRBJ2-5; 7 positions agree with TRBD1. The J call may be in error: the DNA end matches TRBJ2-7 better. The V gene's germline CDR1 is SGHRS and CDR2 YFSETQ. The CDR3 is 13 residues long. CDR3 in DNA: TGCGCCAGCAGTCGGCCCACAGGGGACGAGCAGTACTTC. Residues: CASSRPTGDEQYF.

V gene TRBV25-1 combines with J gene TRBJ1-5; TRBD1 is a possible D gene (5 bases). This CDR3 region has 14 residues. Trimming took 2 bases from V and 6 from J, leaving 11 bases between them. CDR1 is MGHDK, CDR2 SYGVNS, per germline. CDR3 in DNA: TGTGCCAGCAGTGAAAGCAGGGTCCGTCAGCCCCAGCATTTT. It encodes CASSESRVRQPQHF.

J is TRBJ1-2 and V is TRBV7-9, with 8 bases fitting TRBD1. V gave up 1 base and J gave up 7 bases; unmatched junction bases: 5. Germline CDR1 is SEHNR and CDR2 is FQNEAQ (reference sequence). This CDR3 spans 14 amino acids. CDR3 DNA: TGTGCCAGCAGCTTAGGGACAGGGCTAGGTGGCTACACCTTC. Translation gives CASSLGTGLGGYTF.

The chain recombines TRBV28 with TRBJ2-6, with a weak D call TRBD1 (6 bases). The germline V and J ends were trimmed by 2 bases and 4 bases, with 9 bases remaining between them. Germline V CDR1 and CDR2: MDHEN, SYDVKM. The CDR3 sequence is 15 residues long. The CDR3 here is CASSLTGLGANVLTF. In DNA form, the CDR3 reads TGTGCCAGCAGTTTAACAGGGCTCGGGGCCAACGTCCTGACTTTC.

The genes are TRBV28 and TRBJ2-5, with D uncertain. Looked up from germline, CDR1 is MDHEN and CDR2 is SYDVKM. With 5 bases removed from V and 5 bases from J, the gap between germline ends came to 24 bases. CDR3 size: 17 residues. CDR3 protein: CASSPLVTSTVSETQYF. The CDR3 region has the DNA TGTGCCAGCAGTCCCCTAGTGACGAGTACGGTATCGGAGACCCAGTACTTC.

This chain uses TRBV10-3 with TRBJ1-2; 7 nucleotides align to TRBD1. V lost 0 bases, J lost 6 bases, and 7 bases stayed unmatched. The CDR3 totals 15 residues. From germline, CDR1 is ENHRY and CDR2 SYGVKD. CDR3 protein: CAISESIGTADGYTF. The DNA for the CDR3 is TGTGCCATCAGTGAGTCTATAGGGACAGCTGATGGCTACACCTTC.

The V and J genes are TRBV30 and TRBJ1-2; 9 bases are a match to TRBD1. The trim removed 4 bases at V and 0 bases at J, leaving 3 bases unmatched. CDR3 length equals 14 residues. CDR1 and CDR2 from the germline V gene are GTSNPN and SVGIG (reference sequence). In DNA, the CDR3 is TGTGCCTGGACGCGGGACAGGGCTAACTATGGCTACACCTTC. Amino acid sequence: CAWTRDRANYGYTF.

The V gene is TRBV19, the J gene TRBJ2-2, with D perhaps TRBD1 (5 bases). V lost 3 bases and J lost 5, with 7 bases in between. From germline, CDR1 is LNHDA and CDR2 SQIVND (reference sequence). The CDR3 totals 13 residues. The CDR3: CASSIRTTGELFF. CDR3 DNA sequence: TGTGCCAGTAGTATCAGGACAACCGGGGAGCTGTTTTTT.

A note on this clone: Different DNA sequences within this sample yield the same CDR3. The chain joins TRBV20-1 to TRBJ2-5; no definite D call. CDR1 DFQATT and CDR2 SNEGSKA come from the germline V gene (reference sequence). CDR3 size: 11 residues. V was shortened by 2 bases and J by 2 bases, with 3 bases between the two germline ends. CDR3 in amino acids: CSARPQETQYF. The CDR3 nucleotides read TGCAGTGCTAGACCGCAAGAGACCCAGTACTTC.

The gene calls are TRBV18 and TRBJ2-2; D uncertain. Trimming left V 3 bases short and J 4 bases short, with 6 bases between. The CDR3 sequence is 13 residues long. CDR1 and CDR2 from the germline V gene are KGHSH and LQKENI. The CDR3 spells CASSPLLTGELFF. CDR3 nucleotide sequence: TGTGCCAGCTCACCCCTCCTCACCGGGGAGCTGTTTTTT.

J is TRBJ1-2 and V is TRBV27; 7 bases align to TRBD1. Germline assignment: CDR1 MNHEY and CDR2 SMNVEV (reference sequence). Trimming took 5 bases from V and 4 from J; bases not matched to a gene: 13. This CDR3 comprises 16 residues. The CDR3 coding sequence is TGTGCCAGCAGTCCCGCAACCCCAAACAGGGGCTATGGCTACACCTTC. This gives the protein CASSPATPNRGYGYTF.

The rearrangement joins TRBV7-3 to TRBJ2-1; 13 positions match TRBD2. The CDR3 has 16 residues. The germline V gene encodes CDR1 SGHTA and CDR2 FQGTGA. The V segment lost 2 bases and the J segment 12 bases; nucleotides outside the gene matches: 10. DNA for the CDR3: TGTGCCAGCAGCTTAGGACTAGCGGGAGCGGCTGCGAGGCAGTTCTTC. Amino acid sequence: CASSLGLAGAAARQFF.

This chain connects TRBV30 to TRBJ1-1; maybe TRBD1 (6 bases). CDR3 size: 13 residues. In germline, CDR1 is GTSNPN, CDR2 SVGIG (reference sequence). The V end was cut by 0 bases, the J end by 6 bases, with 11 bases between. The chain's CDR3 is CAWSVGQGSEAFF. The CDR3 bases are TGTGCCTGGAGTGTAGGGCAGGGGTCTGAAGCTTTCTTT. Combining the CDR3 with reference TRBV30 and TRBJ1-1 gives the whole variable domain SQTIHQWPATLVQPVGSPLSLECTVEGTSNPNLYWYRQAAGRGLQLLFYSVGIGQISSEVPQNLSASRPQDRQFILSSKKLLLSDSGFYLCAWSVGQGSEAFFGQGTRLTVV.

The CDR3 reads CASSRGLQETQYF. As DNA, the CDR3 is TGTGCCAGCTCACGTGGGCTACAAGAGACCCAGTACTTC. This chain uses TRBV18 with TRBJ2-5; D is undetermined. The V gene's germline CDR1 is KGHSH and CDR2 LQKENI. The CDR3 runs to 13 residues. The V end was cut by 4 bases, the J end by 2 bases, with 8 bases between.

V is TRBV5-1 and J is TRBJ1-4, with no clear D. Germline assignment: CDR1 SGHRS and CDR2 YFSETQ. This CDR3 is 13 amino acids long. Trimming took off 1 base at V and 8 bases at J, with 9 bases between the two ends. In nucleotides, the CDR3 is TGCGCCAGCAGCTTGCGGGTTTCCGAAAAACTGTTTTTT. Amino acids: CASSLRVSEKLFF.

V gene TRBV5-1 combines with J gene TRBJ1-4, with TRBD1 matching 8 bases. V shed 4 bases, J shed 4 bases, and the junction held 6 bases outside the gene matches. The CDR3 covers 15 residues. CDR1 and CDR2 from the germline V gene are SGHRS and YFSETQ. The CDR3 is CASSADRDNNEKLFF. CDR3 DNA sequence: TGCGCCAGCAGCGCGGACAGGGATAATAATGAAAAACTGTTTTTT.

This clone was seen only once. This chain connects TRBV19 to TRBJ1-2, with TRBD1 identical over 9 bases. The CDR3 contains 14 residues. V lost 3 bases and J lost 4; bases outside the gene matches: 3. From germline, CDR1 is LNHDA and CDR2 SQIVND (reference sequence). The CDR3 here is CASSINRGPYGYTF. The CDR3 DNA reads as TGTGCCAGTAGTATTAACAGGGGGCCCTATGGCTACACCTTC.

This sequence joins TRBV6-7 and TRBJ2-1, with 15 bases aligning to TRBD2. TRBV6-7 is identified as an open reading frame with a role that is uncertain. Unmatched junction bases numbered 8, after V lost 2 bases and J lost 9 bases. This CDR3 contains 17 residues. The CDR3 protein is CASSYLGLAGGPGEQFF. DNA of the CDR3: TGTGCCAGCAGTTACCTCGGACTAGCGGGGGGGCCCGGTGAGCAGTTCTTC.

The genes are TRBV7-2 and TRBJ2-5; tentative D call: TRBD2 (7 bases). V lost 1 base and J lost 0, with 12 bases in between. Germline lookup yields CDR1 SGHTA and CDR2 FQGNSA. This CDR3 has 16 amino acids. This chain's CDR3 is CASSLGVRGHQETQYF. The CDR3 coding sequence is TGTGCCAGCAGCTTAGGTGTGCGGGGGCACCAAGAGACCCAGTACTTC. Combining the CDR3 with reference TRBV7-2 and TRBJ2-5 gives the whole variable domain GAGVSQSPSNKVTEKGKDVELRCDPISGHTALYWYRQSLGQGLEFLIYFQGNSAPDKSGLPSDRFSAERTGGSVSTLTIQRTQQEDSAVYLCASSLGVRGHQETQYFGPGTRLLVL.

The rearrangement links TRBV10-3 to TRBJ2-7; D uncertain. V dropped 2 bases and J dropped 0 bases, with 11 bases sitting between them. CDR3 size: 15 residues. Germline V gene data show CDR1 as ENHRY and CDR2 as SYGVKD. The CDR3 DNA reads as TGTGCCATCAGTGAGCCCCTGCTAAGCTCCTACGAGCAGTACTTC. Translating it yields CAISEPLLSSYEQYF.

The V and J genes are TRBV30 and TRBJ2-2, with D possibly TRBD2 on 6 matching bases. This CDR3 has 13 residues. V lost 3 bases and J lost 2, with 7 bases in between. Germline CDR1 and CDR2: GTSNPN and SVGIG (reference sequence). This chain's CDR3 is CAWRRGNTGELFF. DNA of the CDR3: TGTGCCTGGAGGCGGGGTAACACCGGGGAGCTGTTTTTT.